This TCR beta chain was recorded in a study of B cell selection in AIRE deficiency. The regulatory T cell sort gate was CD4+CD25hiCD127low/negative. The repertoire was sequenced with immunoSEQ multiplex PCR; TCRdb's copy has only in-frame clones and lacks some. The sample records about 22,000 clones, about 94% being singletons. The junction had 1 base not matched to a gene; V was cut back by 1 base and J by 6 bases. The CDR3 is 13 amino acids. CDR1 SGHVS and CDR2 FQNEAQ come from the germline V gene. Whole-study findings and limits: AIRE-deficient Tconv and Treg repertoires matched healthy donors in TCRBV, CDR3 length, diversity. TCRbeta-only data showed roughly 33% of shared healthy Treg sequences in healthy Tconv.

In the case of this clone: No antigen is known for it.

This chain uses TRBV7-8 with TRBJ1-2, with 8 bases lining up with TRBD1. This receptor was obtained from a human donor with AIRE deficiency. The sequenced sample consisted of Tregs sorted from PBMCs. The DNA of the CDR3 is TGTGCCAGCAGCTTAGAGACAGGGGATGGCTACACCTTC. This gives the protein CASSLETGDGYTF.